This T cell receptor (beta chain) was obtained from a study of preoperative IRX-2 immunotherapy in early breast cancer. Trimming cost V 5 bases and J 8 bases, with 13 bases left between them. The CDR3 covers 13 residues. CDR1 is MNHGY, CDR2 SAAAGT, per germline. Stated treatment: preoperative locoregional IRX-2 cytokine immunotherapy. Patients received preoperative, locoregional IRX-2 cytokine immunotherapy in a phase Ib study. Only in-frame clones appear in the TCRdb table, and some are missing; sequencing was by immunoSEQ multiplex PCR. The sample records about 3,500 clones, about four fifths being singletons.

Sample: tumor tissue, taken after IRX-2 immunotherapy. The chain couples TRBV6-8 to TRBJ2-1, with D tentatively TRBD1 (5 bases). The TCR sequence derives from a human donor with breast cancer. CDR3 sequence reads: CASSAYRSDEQFF. As DNA, the CDR3 is TGTGCCAGCAGTGCCTACAGGTCGGATGAGCAGTTCTTC.